This T cell receptor (beta chain) was found in a study of cytomegalovirus exposure and HLA in healthy donors. The study's findings and limits: For most subjects, TCR beta sequences were reported to predict HLA-A and HLA-B alleles with accuracy. It was assumed in the presence/absence analyses that sequencing depth was roughly uniform across donors.

60 Vbeta and 13 Jbeta primers were used in PCR. Here immunoSEQ multiplex PCR was the method, and the copy in TCRdb shows in-frame clones only, minus some. The sample lists approximately 150,000 clones; about 80% were seen once. The CDR3 extends over 13 amino acids. CDR1 is MNHEY, CDR2 SVGAGI, per germline. Trimming pared 6 bases from V and 3 bases from J, leaving 9 bases between. Those who donated were healthy bone marrow donors. Though probably carrying unrecorded immune exposures, donors were nominally healthy at sampling. As regards this clone: Its antigen is unidentified.

This TCR was sampled from a woman aged 55-70 years in good health and CMV-seropositive. V is TRBV6-5 and J is TRBJ1-5, with D perhaps matching TRBD1 (6 bases). The sequencing input was PBMCs. CDR3 nucleotide sequence: TGTGCCAGCAGCCGGACAGCCAATCAGCCCCAGCATTTT. This translates into CASSRTANQPQHF.